These 2 T cell receptor beta chains originate from one sample sequenced in a study of a mutant IDH1 vaccine in newly diagnosed glioma. Their specific antigens are unknown. TCRdb's copy holds only in-frame clones and misses some; the assay was immunoSEQ multiplex PCR. The data contain some 42,000 clones, over 75% of them singletons. Regarding time point: week 5, during vaccination. A 20-mer mutant IDH1 peptide at 300 ug was injected subcutaneously with topical imiquimod. Here the sequenced sample was PBMCs, taken from a glioma patient whose treatment included an IDH1 peptide vaccine. All receptors derive from a man aged 35-49 years with glioma.

This chain uses TRBV11-2 with TRBJ2-3; D might be TRBD1 (5 bases). Trimming pared 2 bases from V and 5 bases from J, leaving 11 bases between. CDR1 is SGHAT and CDR2 is FQNNGV in the germline V gene. This CDR3 is 14 amino acids long. Here the CDR3 reads CASSLSRTIDTQYF. The CDR3 region has the DNA TGTGCCAGCAGCTTATCCCGGACAATAGATACGCAGTATTTT.

V gene TRBV6-6 combines with J gene TRBJ2-7; TRBD1 matches at 8 bases. From germline, CDR1 is MNHNY and CDR2 SVGAGI (reference sequence). Trimming removed 3 bases from V and 1 base from J; junction bases left unmatched: 5. The CDR3 is 15 amino acids. CDR3 sequence (DNA): TGTGCCAGCAGTTATCAGGGGGCCCATTCCTACGAGCAGTACTTC. Its translation is CASSYQGAHSYEQYF.